A single TCR beta chain is shown here with its context. A multiplex PCR was run with 60 Vbeta primers and 13 Jbeta primers. TCRdb's copy holds only in-frame clones and misses some; the assay was immunoSEQ multiplex PCR. The data hold fewer than 85,000 clones, with 65% to 85% observed a single time. The sample comes from a study of cytomegalovirus exposure and HLA in healthy donors. This CDR3 has 15 amino acids. Per germline, CDR1 SGHKS and CDR2 YYEKEE (reference sequence). Trimming took 4 bases from V and 4 from J, leaving 14 bases between them. The sequence derives from a man in his sixties in good health and CMV-seropositive. The sample taken for sequencing was PBMCs. The chain has TRBV5-5 and TRBJ2-2; D perhaps matches TRBD1 (6 bases). The CDR3 coding sequence is TGTGCCAGCAGCGAGCTAACAGGGTTCACCGGGGAGCTGTTTTTT. Amino acids: CASSELTGFTGELFF.